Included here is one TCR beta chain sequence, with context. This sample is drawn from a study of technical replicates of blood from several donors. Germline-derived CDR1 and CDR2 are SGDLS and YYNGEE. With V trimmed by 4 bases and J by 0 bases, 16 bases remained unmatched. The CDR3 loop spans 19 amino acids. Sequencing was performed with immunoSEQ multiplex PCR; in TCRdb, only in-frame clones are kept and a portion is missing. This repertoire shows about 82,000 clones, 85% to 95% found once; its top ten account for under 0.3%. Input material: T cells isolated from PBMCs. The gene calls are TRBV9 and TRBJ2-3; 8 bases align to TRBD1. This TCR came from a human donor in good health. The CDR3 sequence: CASSFTPTGVGFSTDTQYF. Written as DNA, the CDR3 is TGTGCCAGCAGCTTCACCCCGACAGGGGTTGGGTTTAGCACAGATACGCAGTATTTT. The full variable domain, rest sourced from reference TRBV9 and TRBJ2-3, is DSGVTQTPKHLITATGQRVTLRCSPRSGDLSVYWYQQSLDQGLQFLIQYYNGEERAKGNILERFSAQQFPDLHSELNLSSLELGDSALYFCASSFTPTGVGFSTDTQYFGPGTRLTVL.